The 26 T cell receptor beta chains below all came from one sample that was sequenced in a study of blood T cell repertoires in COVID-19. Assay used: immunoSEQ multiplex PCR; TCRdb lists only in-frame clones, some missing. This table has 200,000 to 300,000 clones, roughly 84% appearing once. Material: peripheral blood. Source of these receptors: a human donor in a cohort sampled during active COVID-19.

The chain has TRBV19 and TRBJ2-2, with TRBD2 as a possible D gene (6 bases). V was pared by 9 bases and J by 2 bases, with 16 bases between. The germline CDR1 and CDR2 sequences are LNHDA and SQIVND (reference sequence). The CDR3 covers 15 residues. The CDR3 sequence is CASESGRGNTGELFF. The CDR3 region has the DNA TGTGCCAGCGAGTCGGGGCGGGGTAACACCGGGGAGCTGTTTTTT.

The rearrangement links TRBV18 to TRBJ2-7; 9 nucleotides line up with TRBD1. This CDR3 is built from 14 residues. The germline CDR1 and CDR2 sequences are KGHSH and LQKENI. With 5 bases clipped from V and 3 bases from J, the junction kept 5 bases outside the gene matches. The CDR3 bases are TGTGCCAGCTCAACCCGGACAGGGGTCTACGAGCAGTACTTC. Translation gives CASSTRTGVYEQYF.

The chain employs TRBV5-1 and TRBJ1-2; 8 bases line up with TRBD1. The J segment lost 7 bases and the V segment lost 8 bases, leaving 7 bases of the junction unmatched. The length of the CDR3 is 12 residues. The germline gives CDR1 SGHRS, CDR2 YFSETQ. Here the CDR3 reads CARQDREAGYTF. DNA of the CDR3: TGCGCCAGACAGGACAGGGAGGCTGGCTACACCTTC.

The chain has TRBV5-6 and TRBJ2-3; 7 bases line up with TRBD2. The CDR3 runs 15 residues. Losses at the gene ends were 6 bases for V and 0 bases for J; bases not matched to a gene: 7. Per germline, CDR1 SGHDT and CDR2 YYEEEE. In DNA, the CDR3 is TGTGCCAGCAAGGCGGGACTACCTAGCACAGATACGCAGTATTTT. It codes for CASKAGLPSTDTQYF.

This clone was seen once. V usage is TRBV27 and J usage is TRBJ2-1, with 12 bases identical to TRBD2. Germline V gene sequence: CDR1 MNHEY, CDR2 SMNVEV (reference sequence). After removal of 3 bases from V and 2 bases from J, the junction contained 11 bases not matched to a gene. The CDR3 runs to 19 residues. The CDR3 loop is CASSFGMTSGGPPYNEQFF. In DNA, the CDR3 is TGTGCCAGCAGTTTTGGGATGACTAGCGGGGGCCCCCCCTACAATGAGCAGTTCTTC.

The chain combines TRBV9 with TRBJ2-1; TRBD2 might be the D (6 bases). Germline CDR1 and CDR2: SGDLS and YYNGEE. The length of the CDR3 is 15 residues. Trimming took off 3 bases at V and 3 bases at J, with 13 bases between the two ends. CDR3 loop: CASSAGRAIYNEQFF. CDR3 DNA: TGTGCCAGCAGCGCCGGGAGAGCTATCTACAATGAGCAGTTCTTC.

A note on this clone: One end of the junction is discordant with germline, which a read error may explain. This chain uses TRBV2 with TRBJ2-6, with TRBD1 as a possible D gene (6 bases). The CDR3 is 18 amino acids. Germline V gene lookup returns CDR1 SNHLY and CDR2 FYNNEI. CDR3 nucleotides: TGTGCCAGCAGTGAAGCCAGGGGTATGAGCGTGGGGGCCAACGTCCTGACTTTT. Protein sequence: CASSEARGMSVGANVLTF.

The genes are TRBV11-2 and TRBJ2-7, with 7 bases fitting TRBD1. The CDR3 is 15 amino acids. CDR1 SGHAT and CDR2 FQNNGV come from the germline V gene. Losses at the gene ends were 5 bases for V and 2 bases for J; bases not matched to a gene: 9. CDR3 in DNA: TGTGCCAGCAGCCCACAGGGACAGTGGGCCTACGAGCAGTACTTC. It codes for CASSPQGQWAYEQYF.

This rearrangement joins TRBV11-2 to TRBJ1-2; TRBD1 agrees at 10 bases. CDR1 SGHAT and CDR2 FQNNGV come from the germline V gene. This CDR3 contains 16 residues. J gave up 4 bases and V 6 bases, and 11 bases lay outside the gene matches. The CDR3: CASRPTPDRGVYGYTF. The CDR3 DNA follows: TGTGCCAGCAGACCCACCCCGGACAGGGGGGTCTATGGCTACACCTTC.

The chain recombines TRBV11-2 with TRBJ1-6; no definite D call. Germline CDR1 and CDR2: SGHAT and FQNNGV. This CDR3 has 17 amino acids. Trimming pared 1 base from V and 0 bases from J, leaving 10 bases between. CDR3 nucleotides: TGTGCCAGCAGCTTAGGAGGATTGAGCTCCTATAATTCACCCCTCCACTTT. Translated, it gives CASSLGGLSSYNSPLHF. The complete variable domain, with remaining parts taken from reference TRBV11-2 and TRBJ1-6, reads EAGVAQSPRYKIIEKRQSVAFWCNPISGHATLYWYQQILGQGPKLLIQFQNNGVVDDSQLPKDRFSAERLKGVDSTLKIQPAKLEDSAVYLCASSLGGLSSYNSPLHFGNGTRLTVT.

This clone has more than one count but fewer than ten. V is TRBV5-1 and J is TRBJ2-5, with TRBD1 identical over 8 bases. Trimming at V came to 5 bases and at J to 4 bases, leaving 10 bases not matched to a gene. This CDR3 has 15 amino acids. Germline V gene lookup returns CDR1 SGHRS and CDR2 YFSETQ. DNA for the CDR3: TGCGCCAGCAGTCTCGGACAGGGTGTGAGAGAGACCCAGTACTTC. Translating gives CASSLGQGVRETQYF. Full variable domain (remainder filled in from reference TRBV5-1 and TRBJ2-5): KAGVTQTPRYLIKTRGQQVTLSCSPISGHRSVSWYQQTPGQGLQFLFEYFSETQRNKGNFPGRFSGRQFSNSRSEMNVSTLELGDSALYLCASSLGQGVRETQYFGPGTRLLVL.

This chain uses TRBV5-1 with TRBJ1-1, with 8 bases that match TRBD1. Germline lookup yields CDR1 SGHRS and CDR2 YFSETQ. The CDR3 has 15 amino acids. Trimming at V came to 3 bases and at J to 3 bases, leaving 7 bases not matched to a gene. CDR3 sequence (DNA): TGCGCCAGCAGCTCCCGACAGGGGCCGGACACTGAAGCTTTCTTT. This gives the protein CASSSRQGPDTEAFF.

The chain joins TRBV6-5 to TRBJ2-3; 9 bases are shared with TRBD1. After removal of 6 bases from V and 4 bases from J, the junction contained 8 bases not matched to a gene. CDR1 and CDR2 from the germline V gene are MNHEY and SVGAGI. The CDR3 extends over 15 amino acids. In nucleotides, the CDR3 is TGTGCCAGCAGACCCGGGACAGGGCCCTCAGATACGCAGTATTTT. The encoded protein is CASRPGTGPSDTQYF.

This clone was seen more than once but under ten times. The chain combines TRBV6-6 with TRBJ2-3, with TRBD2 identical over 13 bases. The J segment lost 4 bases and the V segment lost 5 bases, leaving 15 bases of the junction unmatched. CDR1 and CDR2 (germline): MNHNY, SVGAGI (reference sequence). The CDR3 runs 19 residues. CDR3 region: CASSPRWTSGGSKSDTQYF. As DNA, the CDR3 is TGTGCCAGCAGTCCGCGATGGACTAGCGGGGGATCGAAGTCAGATACGCAGTATTTT.

The CDR3 sequence is CASSQALESVYYGYTF. The CDR3 bases are TGCGCCAGCAGCCAAGCCCTCGAGTCTGTTTACTATGGCTACACCTTC. The chain is built from TRBV4-3 and TRBJ1-2; no reliable D call. Trimming shortened V by 1 base and J by 3 bases, and 15 bases separated the two germline ends. The germline gives CDR1 LGHNA, CDR2 YSLEER. The CDR3 is made up of 16 amino acids.

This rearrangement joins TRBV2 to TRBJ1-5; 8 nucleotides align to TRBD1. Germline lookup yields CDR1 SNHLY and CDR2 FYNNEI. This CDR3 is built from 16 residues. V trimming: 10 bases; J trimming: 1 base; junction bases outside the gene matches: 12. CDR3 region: CATRPFGTGSNQPQHF. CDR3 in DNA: TGTGCCACCCGGCCATTCGGGACAGGAAGCAATCAGCCCCAGCATTTT.

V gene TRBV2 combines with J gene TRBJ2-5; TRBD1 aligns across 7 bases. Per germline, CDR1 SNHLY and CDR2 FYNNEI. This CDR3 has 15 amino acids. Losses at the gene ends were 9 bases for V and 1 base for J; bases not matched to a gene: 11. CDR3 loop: CASLALGTAQETQYF. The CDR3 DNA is TGTGCCAGTTTGGCCCTCGGGACAGCCCAAGAGACCCAGTACTTC.

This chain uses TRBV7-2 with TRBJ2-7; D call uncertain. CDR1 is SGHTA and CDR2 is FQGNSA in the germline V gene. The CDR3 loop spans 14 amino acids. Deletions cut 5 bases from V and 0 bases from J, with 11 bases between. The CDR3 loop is CASSLGPTSYEQYF. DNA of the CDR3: TGTGCCAGCAGCCTTGGGCCAACCTCCTACGAGCAGTACTTC. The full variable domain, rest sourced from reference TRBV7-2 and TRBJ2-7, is GAGVSQSPSNKVTEKGKDVELRCDPISGHTALYWYRQSLGQGLEFLIYFQGNSAPDKSGLPSDRFSAERTGGSVSTLTIQRTQQEDSAVYLCASSLGPTSYEQYFGPGTRLTVT.

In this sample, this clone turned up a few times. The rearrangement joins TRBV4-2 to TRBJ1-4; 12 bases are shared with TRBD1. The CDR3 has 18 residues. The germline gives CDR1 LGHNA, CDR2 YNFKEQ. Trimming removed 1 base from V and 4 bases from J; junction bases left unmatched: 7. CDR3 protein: CASSQGRGQGAFNEKLFF. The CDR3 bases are TGTGCCAGCAGCCAAGGCAGGGGACAGGGGGCCTTTAATGAAAAACTGTTTTTT.

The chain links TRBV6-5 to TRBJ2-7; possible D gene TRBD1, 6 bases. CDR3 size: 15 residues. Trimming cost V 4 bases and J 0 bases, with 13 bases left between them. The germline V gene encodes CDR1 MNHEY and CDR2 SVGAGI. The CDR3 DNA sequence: TGTGCCAGCAGTTCTAAGACAGGCGCCTCCTACGAGCAGTACTTC. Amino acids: CASSSKTGASYEQYF.

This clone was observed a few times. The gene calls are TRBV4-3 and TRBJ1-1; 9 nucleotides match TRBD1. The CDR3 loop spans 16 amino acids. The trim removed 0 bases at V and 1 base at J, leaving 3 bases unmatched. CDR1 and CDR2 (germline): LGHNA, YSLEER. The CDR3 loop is CASSQDPQGANTEAFF. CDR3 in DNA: TGCGCCAGCAGCCAAGACCCACAGGGGGCGAACACTGAAGCTTTCTTT.

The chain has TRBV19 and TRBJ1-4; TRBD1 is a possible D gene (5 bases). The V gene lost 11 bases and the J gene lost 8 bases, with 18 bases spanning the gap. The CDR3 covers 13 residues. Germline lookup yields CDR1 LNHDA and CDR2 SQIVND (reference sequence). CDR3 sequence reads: CASAEGDWEKLFF. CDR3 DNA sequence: TGTGCCTCCGCCGAAGGGGACTGGGAAAAACTGTTTTTT.

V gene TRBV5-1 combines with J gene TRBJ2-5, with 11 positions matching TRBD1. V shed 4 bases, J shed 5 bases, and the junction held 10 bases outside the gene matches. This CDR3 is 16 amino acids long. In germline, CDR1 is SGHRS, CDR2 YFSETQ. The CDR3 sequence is CASSANPGTGGETQYF. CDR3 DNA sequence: TGCGCCAGCAGCGCCAATCCCGGGACAGGGGGTGAGACCCAGTACTTC.

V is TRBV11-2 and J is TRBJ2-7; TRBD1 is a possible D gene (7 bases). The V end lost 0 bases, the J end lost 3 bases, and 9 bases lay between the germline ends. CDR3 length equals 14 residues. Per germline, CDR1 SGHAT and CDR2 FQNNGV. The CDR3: CASSLDRGVYEQYF. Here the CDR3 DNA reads TGTGCCAGCAGCTTAGACAGGGGGGTCTACGAGCAGTACTTC.

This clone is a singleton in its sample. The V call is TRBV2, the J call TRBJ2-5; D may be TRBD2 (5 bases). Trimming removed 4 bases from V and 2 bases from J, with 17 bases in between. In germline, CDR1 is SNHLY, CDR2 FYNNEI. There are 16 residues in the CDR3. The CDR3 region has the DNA TGTGCCAGCAGTGGAAGCTTAGGAGGTGGGCAAGAGACCCAGTACTTC. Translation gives CASSGSLGGGQETQYF.

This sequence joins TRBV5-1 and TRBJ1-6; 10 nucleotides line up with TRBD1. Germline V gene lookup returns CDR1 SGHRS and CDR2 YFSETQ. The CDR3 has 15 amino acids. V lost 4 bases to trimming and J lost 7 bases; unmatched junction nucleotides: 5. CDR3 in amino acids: CASSPGTGENSPLHF. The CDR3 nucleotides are TGCGCCAGCAGCCCCGGGACAGGGGAGAATTCACCCCTCCACTTT.